The subject of this entry is one TCR beta chain. V was trimmed by 7 bases and J by 6 bases, leaving 12 bases between them. This CDR3 contains 12 residues. The germline V gene has CDR1 MNHNY and CDR2 SVGAGI (reference sequence). The data stem from a study of early T cells in non-severe SARS-CoV-2 infection. TCRdb re-derived calls from the 5' RACE reads in MiXCR, one entry per CDR3 protein. Among about 64,000 distinct CDR3 sequences listed, around 20% were seen once. V usage is TRBV6-6 and J usage is TRBJ1-2; D is undetermined. This TCR was sampled from an adult who was a healthcare worker with PCR-confirmed SARS-CoV-2 infection or an uninfected control (not recorded which). The material was whole blood, obtained at baseline. The CDR3 bases are TGTGCCAGCAATCGGGGTCGGGATGGCTACACCTTC. Its protein product is CASNRGRDGYTF.